The subject of this entry is one TCR beta chain. This sample was taken from a study of blood T cell repertoires in COVID-19. The wider study: Whether acute or convalescent, the COVID-19 samples came from the United States, Italy and Spain. The cDNA or gDNA used as material had been derived from T cells, B-cell-depleted T cells, or PBMCs.

Those enrolled in Seattle joined during active infection and were followed longitudinally afterward. Original processing notes: It was from reference gene primer amplification that nucleated cell counts were estimated. Sequencing was performed with immunoSEQ multiplex PCR; in TCRdb, only in-frame clones are kept and a portion is missing. That table supplies the V and J calls and clone size; D and trimming were determined from the DNA. This sample has a few hundred thousand clones, with 85% to 90% found just once. V lost 3 bases to trimming and J lost 9 bases, with 9 bases between them. This CDR3 is built from 13 residues. Germline values: CDR1 LGHNA, CDR2 YNFKEQ.

The receptor was derived from a woman aged 55-70 years with COVID-19, enrolled during active disease. The source material was peripheral blood. V usage is TRBV4-2 and J usage is TRBJ1-6, with D unclear. The chain's CDR3 is CASSQARGSPLHF. In DNA form, the CDR3 reads TGTGCCAGCAGCCAGGCCCGTGGTTCACCCCTCCACTTT.